This record concerns one T cell receptor (beta chain) sequence. The clone's antigen remains unknown. Per-base quality was not reported, and no clone a single base away is much larger than it. The data were obtained in a study of blood T cell repertoires in COVID-19 (dated by TCRdb to 2020 to 2022). General notes on the study: The collaborator samples originated in the United States, Italy and Spain and spanned the acute and convalescent phases of COVID-19. The prospective study material was composed of cDNA or gDNA derived from T cells, B-cell-depleted T cells, or PBMCs. Subjects who had been exposed to COVID-19, were actively infected with it, or had recovered from it provided the deeply sampled blood TCRbeta repertoires that made up the dataset. The repertoires were made available in a free public database intended to serve as a resource for research on the immune response to SARS-CoV-2. The samples were drawn from the first 160 participants of the ongoing ImmuneRACE study and from 950 to 1,500 subjects provided by 6 global collaborators. Nearly every sample came with metadata listing a de-identified subject ID, COVID-19 status, age in years and sex. HLA class I and class II types, where available, came from metadata supplied by the sample provider rather than from assay-based typing. What the study reported, not specific to this receptor: The quantity of clinical and demographic metadata differed by source and by participant and was supplied without curation.

Taken from cysteine to phenylalanine, the CDR3 has 14 residues. Of all the DNA, just the CDR3 is kept, 42 bases in frame from base 1. The junction carries 10 bases between V and J, which are trimmed by 2 bases and 3 bases respectively. CDR1 and CDR2 are read off the germline V gene as MDHEN and SYDVKM. The immunoSEQ Assay, a bias-controlled multiplex PCR, was used to amplify TCRbeta CDR3 regions from genomic DNA. Per the source publication's procedure: The number of nucleated cells in each sample was estimated by amplification of reference gene primers within the assay. To quantify the absolute abundance of each unique TCRbeta CDR3 rearrangement, sequence reads were collapsed and filtered. For each sample, productive Simpson clonality was calculated by taking the square root of Simpson's diversity index across productive rearrangements. The source is immuneACCESS, and TCRdb retained only in-frame sequences with V and J called. Part of the clones is not carried over; for the studies checked, unresolved V genes explain less than half of this, and the remainder is unexplained. That table is the source of V, J and clone size, and D and trimming were worked out from the DNA. The sample includes about 250,000 clones, with about 80% observed a single time. Of the sample, about 9% falls within the top ten clones.

Each collaborating institution followed its own protocols to collect whole blood in K2EDTA tubes. For TCRbeta analysis, collaborators shipped samples as frozen whole blood, isolated PBMCs, or DNA extracted from either of those sample types. The sample was peripheral blood. The chain couples TRBV28 to TRBJ1-2, with the D gene uncertain. The receptor was derived from a man aged 80 or over with acute or convalescent COVID-19. The encoded CDR3 is CASSLGAAHYGYTF. The nucleotide sequence reads TGTGCCAGCAGTTTAGGAGCCGCCCACTATGGCTACACCTTC.